This T cell receptor (beta chain) emerged from a study of blood T cell repertoires in COVID-19. For the study at large: From T cells, B-cell-depleted T cells, or PBMCs came the material, which was cDNA or gDNA.

Only in-frame clones appear in the TCRdb table, and some are missing; sequencing was by immunoSEQ multiplex PCR. The repertoire consists of 250,000 to 350,000 clones, with around 90% occurring once and the leading ten covering approximately 4.5%. The CDR3 loop spans 13 amino acids. CDR1 MGHRA and CDR2 YSYEKL come from the germline V gene. Deletions cut 0 bases from V and 7 bases from J, with 6 bases between. The specimen was PBMCs or T cells enriched from blood (not recorded which). This chain joins TRBV4-1 and TRBJ1-4; weak D call: TRBD1 (5 bases). The clonotype comes from a young woman with acute COVID-19. DNA of the CDR3: TGCGCCAGCAGCCAAGATCAGGGTGAAAAACTGTTTTTT. This codes for CASSQDQGEKLFF.